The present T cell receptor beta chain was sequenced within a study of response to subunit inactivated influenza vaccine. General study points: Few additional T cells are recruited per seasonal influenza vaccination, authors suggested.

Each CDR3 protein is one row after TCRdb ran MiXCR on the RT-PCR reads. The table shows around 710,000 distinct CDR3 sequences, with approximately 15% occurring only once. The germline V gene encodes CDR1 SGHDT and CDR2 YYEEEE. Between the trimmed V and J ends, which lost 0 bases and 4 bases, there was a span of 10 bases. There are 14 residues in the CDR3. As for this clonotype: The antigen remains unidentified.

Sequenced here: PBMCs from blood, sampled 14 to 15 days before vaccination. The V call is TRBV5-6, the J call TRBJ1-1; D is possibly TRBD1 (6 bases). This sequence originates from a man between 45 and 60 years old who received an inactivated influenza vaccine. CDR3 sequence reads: CASSLAGAVTEAFF. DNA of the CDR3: TGTGCCAGCAGCTTGGCGGGGGCCGTCACTGAAGCTTTCTTT. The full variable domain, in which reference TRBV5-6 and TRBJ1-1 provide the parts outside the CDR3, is DAGVTQSPTHLIKTRGQQVTLRCSPKSGHDTVSWYQQALGQGPQFIFQYYEEEERQRGNFPDRFSGHQFPNYSSELNVNALLLGDSALYLCASSLAGAVTEAFFGQGTRLTVV.